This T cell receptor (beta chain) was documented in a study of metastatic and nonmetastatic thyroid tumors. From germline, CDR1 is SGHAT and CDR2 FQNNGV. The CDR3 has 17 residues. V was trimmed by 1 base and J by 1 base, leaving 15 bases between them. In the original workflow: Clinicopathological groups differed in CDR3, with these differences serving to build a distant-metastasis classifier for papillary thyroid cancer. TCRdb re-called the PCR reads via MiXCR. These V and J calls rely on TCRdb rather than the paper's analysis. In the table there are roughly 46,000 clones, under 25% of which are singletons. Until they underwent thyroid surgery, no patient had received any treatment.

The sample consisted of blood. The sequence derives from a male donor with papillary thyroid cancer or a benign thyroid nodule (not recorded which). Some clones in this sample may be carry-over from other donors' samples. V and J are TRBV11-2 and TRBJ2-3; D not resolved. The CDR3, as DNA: TGTGCCAGCAGCTTAGTCGGTATCGGTTCCCGCACAGATACGCAGTATTTT. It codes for CASSLVGIGSRTDTQYF.